A single TCR beta chain is shown here with its context. Antigen: not known. Universal primer sites and UMIs were introduced during 5'RACE template-switching synthesis of TCR cDNA. TCRdb passed the 5' RACE reads through MiXCR, listing each CDR3 protein once. The sample carries tens of thousands of distinct CDR3 sequences, 7.3% recorded once. After removal of 5 bases from V and 4 bases from J, the junction contained 2 bases not matched to a gene. This CDR3 spans 14 amino acids. CDR1 LGHDT and CDR2 YNNKEL come from the germline V gene (reference sequence). This sample was included in a study of T cells after yellow fever vaccination. About the research overall: Each low-cell-number fraction was prepared by means of SMART-Seq v4 Ultra Low Input. Study findings and constraints: Contamination by abundant bulk-population clonotypes could be present in FACS-sorted repertoires. Once the booster was given, most primary-vaccination clones reappeared, at about 96% for CD4 and more than 85% for CD8.

This TCR was recovered from a man between 18 and 35 years old who received the YFV17D yellow fever vaccine. The chain is built from TRBV3-1 and TRBJ2-2; TRBD2 aligns across 9 bases. The sequencing here drew on CD8+ T cells sorted from PBMCs, taken more than 8 days after the first yellow fever vaccination. The CDR3 bases are TGTGCCAGCAGCGAAGCGGGGGGCACCGGGGAGCTGTTTTTT. Residues: CASSEAGGTGELFF.